Below, 5 T cell receptor beta chains from the same sample are listed, as sequenced in a study of shared clonotypes between healthy human individuals. Sequenced by immunoSEQ multiplex PCR; TCRdb stores in-frame clones only, minus some. The data show millions of clones, about 95% seen once. Sample: naive CD4+ T cells sorted from blood. Subset described: CD45RA+ positively selected. The receptors come from a man between 18 and 29 years old in good health.

The chain carries TRBV7-8 and TRBJ1-6; D is perhaps TRBD1 (5 bases). The CDR3 is made up of 15 amino acids. With 5 bases removed from V and 7 bases from J, the gap between germline ends came to 15 bases. Germline lookup yields CDR1 SGHVS and CDR2 FQNEAQ. The CDR3 region is CASSPLAGSNSPLHF. The CDR3 bases are TGTGCCAGCAGCCCTTTGGCAGGGTCCAATTCACCCCTCCACTTT.

This sequence joins TRBV5-1 and TRBJ1-6; D is uncertain. The V gene's germline CDR1 is SGHRS and CDR2 YFSETQ. The CDR3 spans 13 residues. Trimming took off 5 bases at V and 8 bases at J, with 11 bases between the two ends. In DNA, the CDR3 is TGCGCCAGCAGTTCCGAACTTCATTCACCCCTCCACTTT. Its translation: CASSSELHSPLHF.

The chain carries TRBV2 and TRBJ1-2, with D unresolved. Germline V lookup: CDR1 SNHLY, CDR2 FYNNEI. The CDR3 loop spans 12 amino acids. Trimming took 5 bases from V and 4 from J, leaving 8 bases between them. The CDR3 sequence is CASSPSAYGYTF. The CDR3 DNA reads as TGTGCCAGCAGTCCCAGCGCCTATGGCTACACCTTC.

The V call is TRBV6-5, the J call TRBJ2-2; the D is unclear. Per the germline V gene, CDR1 is MNHEY and CDR2 is SVGAGI. There are 11 residues in the CDR3. Trimming took 8 bases from V and 6 from J, leaving 7 bases between them. The CDR3 loop is CASGRAGELFF. The CDR3 region has the DNA TGTGCCAGCGGTCGGGCCGGGGAGCTGTTTTTT.

The chain recombines TRBV28 with TRBJ2-1; TRBD1 might be the D (5 bases). The CDR3 consists of 16 residues. Germline V gene lookup returns CDR1 MDHEN and CDR2 SYDVKM. CDR3: CATSFPRAGKGDEQFF. The DNA of the CDR3 is TGTGCAACAAGTTTCCCCCGCGCAGGGAAGGGCGATGAGCAGTTCTTC.